The TCR beta chain described here comes from a study of T cells after yellow fever vaccination. CDR1 SGHTA and CDR2 FQGNSA come from the germline V gene. The CDR3 consists of 16 residues. The V end was cut by 2 bases, the J end by 8 bases, with 18 bases between. Synthesis of TCR cDNA relied on 5'RACE template switching, which attached a universal primer site and UMIs. TCRdb redid the calling of the 5' RACE reads with MiXCR, one entry per CDR3 protein. Of a few hundred thousand distinct CDR3 sequences in the sample, 7% to 10% were seen once. This sequence joins TRBV7-2 and TRBJ1-4; a weak D match, TRBD1 (5 bases). Here the sequenced sample was PBMCs, taken roughly seven weeks after the first yellow fever vaccination. The receptor was isolated from a man between 18 and 35 years old who received the YFV17D yellow fever vaccine. The CDR3 DNA is TGTGCCAGCAGCTTAAATATCGGGGCGGGGGAAGAAAAACTGTTTTTT. Its protein is CASSLNIGAGEEKLFF.